Presented here are 9 T cell receptor beta chains from one specimen sequenced in a study of cytotoxic CD8 clonotypes in ibrutinib-treated CLL. Generated by immunoSEQ multiplex PCR, the TCRdb table keeps only in-frame clones and is missing some. This sample has some 10,000 clones; 75% to 85% occur once, and the top ten carry about 16%. The sequenced sample was PBMCs, obtained at disease progression, from a patient treated with ibrutinib. These receptors originate from a human donor with chronic lymphocytic leukemia.

The chain has TRBV5-1 and TRBJ2-5; 10 bases fit TRBD1. The ends lost 0 bases at V and 0 bases at J; junction bases unmatched: 8. This CDR3 spans 18 amino acids. CDR1 SGHRS and CDR2 YFSETQ come from the germline V gene. The CDR3 region has the DNA TGCGCCAGCAGCTTGGGACAGGGGGCTGGTCCAAACCAAGAGACCCAGTACTTC. Its protein product is CASSLGQGAGPNQETQYF.

The chain links TRBV2 to TRBJ2-3; tentative D call: TRBD2 (6 bases). The germline CDR1 and CDR2 sequences are SNHLY and FYNNEI. This CDR3 has 15 residues. V lost 6 bases and J 2 bases, leaving 15 bases between the germline ends. CDR3 protein: CASRTTLASTDTQYF. In DNA form, the CDR3 reads TGTGCCAGCAGGACTACTCTAGCGTCCACAGATACGCAGTATTTT.

V is TRBV6-1 and J is TRBJ2-5; a weak D match, TRBD1 (5 bases). The germline gives CDR1 MNHNS, CDR2 SASEGT. V lost 5 bases to trimming and J lost 0 bases, with 13 bases between them. The CDR3 loop spans 15 amino acids. CDR3 residues: CASSPQGRYQETQYF. Written as DNA, the CDR3 is TGTGCCAGCAGTCCCCAGGGCCGGTACCAAGAGACCCAGTACTTC.

The V and J genes are TRBV28 and TRBJ1-3; possibly TRBD1 for D (5 bases). This CDR3 spans 16 amino acids. Germline values: CDR1 MDHEN, CDR2 SYDVKM. The V end lost 5 bases, the J end lost 0 bases, and 14 bases lay between the germline ends. The CDR3 bases are TGTGCCAGCAGTGTCACACAGGTCACCTCTGGAAACACCATATATTTT. It yields the protein CASSVTQVTSGNTIYF.

This clone appeared a few times. This chain links TRBV11-2 with TRBJ2-7; 11 bases are shared with TRBD2. The CDR3 has 16 amino acids. V dropped 5 bases and J dropped 2; count of bases not matched to a gene: 8. Per germline, CDR1 SGHAT and CDR2 FQNNGV. This CDR3 reads CASSPELAGEPYEQYF. CDR3 nucleotide sequence: TGTGCCAGCAGCCCCGAACTAGCGGGGGAACCCTACGAGCAGTACTTC. The full variable domain, completed using reference TRBV11-2 and TRBJ2-7, is EAGVAQSPRYKIIEKRQSVAFWCNPISGHATLYWYQQILGQGPKLLIQFQNNGVVDDSQLPKDRFSAERLKGVDSTLKIQPAKLEDSAVYLCASSPELAGEPYEQYFGPGTRLTVT.

This clone is a singleton in its sample. The chain couples TRBV30 to TRBJ2-2, with TRBD2 identical over 8 bases. Germline V gene data show CDR1 as GTSNPN and CDR2 as SVGIG (reference sequence). This CDR3 is 15 amino acids long. Trimming cost V 2 bases and J 5 bases; bases outside gene matches: 7. CDR3 loop: CAWSISGSQTGELFF. CDR3 DNA sequence: TGTGCCTGGAGTATCAGCGGGAGCCAAACCGGGGAGCTGTTTTTT.

The V gene is TRBV9, the J gene TRBJ2-7; 8 nucleotides align to TRBD1. Germline V lookup: CDR1 SGDLS, CDR2 YYNGEE. The CDR3 contains 15 residues. Trimming at V came to 0 bases and at J to 5 bases, leaving 7 bases not matched to a gene. CDR3 nucleotides: TGTGCCAGCAGCGTAGATGCAGGGGGCTCAGACGAGCAGTACTTC. It is translated as CASSVDAGGSDEQYF.

CDR3 DNA: TGCGCCAGCAGCTTGGGTGCAACCCATGAAAAACTGTTTTTT. Its translation is CASSLGATHEKLFF. The chain links TRBV5-1 to TRBJ1-4; D remains ambiguous. Germline CDR1 is SGHRS and CDR2 is YFSETQ. Trimming removed 0 bases from V and 6 bases from J, with 9 bases in between. CDR3 length: 14 residues.

This clone was recorded once. The chain couples TRBV30 to TRBJ1-5, with D possibly TRBD1 on 6 matching bases. Trimming pared 5 bases from V and 5 bases from J, leaving 13 bases between. CDR3 length: 13 amino acids. Germline V gene sequence: CDR1 GTSNPN, CDR2 SVGIG (reference sequence). CDR3 protein: CAWSQGHDQPQHF. For the CDR3, the DNA is TGTGCCTGGTCACAGGGCCATGATCAGCCCCAGCATTTT.